This entry lists 22 T cell receptor beta chains sequenced from one sample in a study of shared clonotypes between healthy human individuals. Method: immunoSEQ multiplex PCR; TCRdb's copy keeps in-frame clones and lacks some. The sample shows approximately 240,000 clones, approximately 65% of them seen only once. Sequencing was done on a sample of memory CD4+ T cells sorted from blood. As for subset: CD45RA-negative fraction. The receptors come from a man aged 25 to 45 in good health.

This chain links TRBV7-6 with TRBJ2-1; D is unresolved. With 0 bases removed from V and 1 base from J, the gap between germline ends came to 7 bases. This CDR3 has 15 amino acids. The germline V gene has CDR1 SGHVS and CDR2 FNYEAQ. CDR3 DNA sequence: TGTGCCAGCAGCTTAGCCCGAGGATCCTACAATGAGCAGTTCTTC. Its protein product is CASSLARGSYNEQFF.

This clone was seen a few times. The chain has TRBV15 and TRBJ2-7, with D perhaps TRBD2 (5 bases). V lost 1 base and J lost 6, with 10 bases in between. The CDR3 covers 13 residues. The germline V gene has CDR1 LNHNV and CDR2 YYDKDF (reference sequence). The CDR3 spells CATSRVSSGEQYF. CDR3 bases: TGTGCCACCAGCAGAGTATCCAGCGGCGAGCAGTACTTC.

The CDR3 DNA is TGTGCCACCGCTAGCGGAGTCTCCTACAATGAGCAGTTCTTC. Its translation is CATASGVSYNEQFF. The chain combines TRBV15 with TRBJ2-1, with 7 bases aligning to TRBD2. This CDR3 contains 14 residues. CDR1 and CDR2 from the germline V gene are LNHNV and YYDKDF (reference sequence). V trimming: 8 bases; J trimming: 0 bases; junction bases outside the gene matches: 4.

Only a few counts were recorded for this clone. The rearrangement joins TRBV2 to TRBJ1-2, with D hard to call. The CDR3 loop spans 11 amino acids. The ends were cut back, 4 bases at V and 6 bases at J, with 6 bases in the middle. Germline V gene sequence: CDR1 SNHLY, CDR2 FYNNEI. The CDR3 reads CASSGTDGYTF. CDR3 in DNA: TGTGCCAGCAGTGGGACGGATGGCTACACCTTC.

The CDR3 reads CATSISAGLLQETQYF. The DNA for the CDR3 is TGTGCCACCAGCATCTCAGCGGGGCTACTCCAAGAGACCCAGTACTTC. The chain carries TRBV15 and TRBJ2-5; 7 bases fit TRBD2. CDR1 is LNHNV and CDR2 is YYDKDF in the germline V gene (reference sequence). This CDR3 has 16 amino acids. V shed 4 bases and J 1 base; nucleotides not matched to a gene: 9. Looking up the rest from reference TRBV15 and TRBJ2-5 gives the full variable domain: DAMVIQNPRYQVTQFGKPVTLSCSQTLNHNVMYWYQQKSSQAPKLLFHYYDKDFNNEADTPDNFQSRRPNTSFCFLDIRSPGLGDTAMYLCATSISAGLLQETQYFGPGTRLLVL.

The chain uses TRBV29-1 and TRBJ2-5; unclear D gene. The CDR3 has 13 amino acids. Germline loops: CDR1 SQVTM, CDR2 ANQGSEA. V was clipped by 1 base and J by 0 bases, with 6 bases between them. DNA of the CDR3: TGCAGCGTTGAAGTCGTCTACCAAGAGACCCAGTACTTC. Translating gives CSVEVVYQETQYF.

The CDR3 DNA reads TGTGCCAGCAGCCCCCCCAGGGGGGCGATGAACACTGAAGCTTTCTTT. It codes for CASSPPRGAMNTEAFF. V and J are TRBV7-9 and TRBJ1-1; 7 bases are shared with TRBD1. The CDR3 totals 16 residues. With V trimmed by 5 bases and J by 0 bases, 9 bases remained unmatched. Per germline, CDR1 SEHNR and CDR2 FQNEAQ (reference sequence).

The chain links TRBV25-1 to TRBJ2-7; weak D call: TRBD1 (8 bases). CDR3 size: 13 residues. The germline CDR1 and CDR2 sequences are MGHDK and SYGVNS. V gave up 4 bases and J gave up 5 bases, with 12 bases separating them. The CDR3 here is CASSGQGTNEQYF. DNA for the CDR3: TGTGCCAGCAGTGGACAGGGGACTAACGAGCAGTACTTC.

This clone was seen more than once but under ten times. J is TRBJ2-1 and V is TRBV28; 9 nucleotides align to TRBD2. CDR1 is MDHEN and CDR2 is SYDVKM in the germline V gene. The J segment lost 5 bases and the V segment lost 2 bases, leaving 4 bases of the junction unmatched. The CDR3 runs to 15 residues. The CDR3 DNA is TGTGCCAGCAGTTTACTAGCGGGATTAAACAATGAGCAGTTCTTC. It is translated as CASSLLAGLNNEQFF.

This rearrangement joins TRBV7-2 to TRBJ2-3; D might be TRBD2 (6 bases). Trimming stripped 5 bases from V and 4 bases from J, with 16 bases between. This CDR3 region has 15 residues. Per the germline V gene, CDR1 is SGHTA and CDR2 is FQGNSA. The DNA for the CDR3 is TGTGCCAGCAGCCGGGGGACTTCTCTAGCAGATACGCAGTATTTT. Translation gives CASSRGTSLADTQYF. Complete variable domain (other parts from reference TRBV7-2 and TRBJ2-3): GAGVSQSPSNKVTEKGKDVELRCDPISGHTALYWYRQSLGQGLEFLIYFQGNSAPDKSGLPSDRFSAERTGGSVSTLTIQRTQQEDSAVYLCASSRGTSLADTQYFGPGTRLTVL.

CDR3 residues: CASSRDRYYEQYF. CDR3 sequence (DNA): TGCGCCAGCAGCCGGGACAGGTACTACGAGCAGTACTTC. The rearrangement uses TRBV5-1 and TRBJ2-7, with 8 nucleotides matching TRBD1. The CDR3 extends over 13 amino acids. Germline V lookup: CDR1 SGHRS, CDR2 YFSETQ. Trimming cost V 4 bases and J 3 bases; bases outside gene matches: 3.

The rearrangement uses TRBV29-1 and TRBJ2-1; D might be TRBD1 (6 bases). Deletions cut 7 bases from V and 2 bases from J, with 21 bases between. Looked up from germline, CDR1 is SQVTM and CDR2 is ANQGSEA. This CDR3 comprises 16 residues. The chain's CDR3 is CSGDLVVGQPYNEQFF. CDR3 nucleotides: TGCAGCGGGGACCTGGTAGTCGGACAGCCCTACAATGAGCAGTTCTTC.

The CDR3 DNA sequence: TGTGCCAGCAGCTTGGTTTGGACTAGCGGGAGACTCATCCCGGGCGAGCAGTACTTC. Translating it yields CASSLVWTSGRLIPGEQYF. The gene calls are TRBV5-5 and TRBJ2-7, with TRBD2 identical over 13 bases. Germline V gives CDR1 SGHKS, CDR2 YYEKEE (reference sequence). The CDR3 extends over 19 amino acids. With V trimmed by 0 bases and J by 6 bases, 15 bases remained unmatched.

V and J are TRBV14 and TRBJ2-5; possible D gene TRBD2, 6 bases. The CDR3 extends over 19 amino acids. V was clipped by 0 bases and J by 2 bases, with 22 bases between them. Germline V gene sequence: CDR1 SGHDN, CDR2 FVKESK. The CDR3 DNA is TGTGCCAGCAGCCAAGAGAGGGGCCCGCGGCGGGAAAGACAAGAGACCCAGTACTTC. This encodes CASSQERGPRRERQETQYF.

This clone was recorded many times. The chain is built from TRBV18 and TRBJ2-2, with D possibly being TRBD2 (5 bases). V shed 3 bases and J shed 5 bases, with 10 bases lying between them. In germline, CDR1 is KGHSH, CDR2 LQKENI. This CDR3 region has 14 residues. The CDR3 nucleotides read TGTGCCAGCTCACCGTTTCGGGGAACCGGGGAGCTGTTTTTT. Translating gives CASSPFRGTGELFF.

The chain is built from TRBV7-6 and TRBJ2-3; 9 positions agree with TRBD2. The CDR3 totals 15 residues. The germline gives CDR1 SGHVS, CDR2 FNYEAQ. V lost 4 bases, J lost 0 bases, and 2 bases stayed unmatched. The CDR3 DNA is TGTGCCAGCAGCTGGACTAGCGCTAGCACAGATACGCAGTATTTT. It is translated as CASSWTSASTDTQYF.

This clone has more than one count but fewer than ten. The rearrangement links TRBV10-2 to TRBJ1-1, with 7 positions matching TRBD1. Unmatched junction bases numbered 11, after V lost 3 bases and J lost 4 bases. The CDR3 spans 16 residues. Germline CDR1 is WSHSY and CDR2 is SAAADI. CDR3 nucleotide sequence: TGCGCCAGCAGTGACCGACAGGGTCACGGGGGCACTGAAGCTTTCTTT. This sequence encodes CASSDRQGHGGTEAFF.

The chain couples TRBV11-1 to TRBJ2-1; D might be TRBD2 (6 bases). The CDR3 loop spans 15 amino acids. Trimming removed 1 base from V and 8 bases from J, with 15 bases in between. Per the germline V gene, CDR1 is SGHAT and CDR2 is FQDESV (reference sequence). The DNA of the CDR3 is TGTGCCAGCAGCTTAGGGTCGATTTGGGAGGATGAGCAGTTCTTC. Protein: CASSLGSIWEDEQFF.

This clone was recorded once. V gene TRBV20-1 combines with J gene TRBJ2-1; D call uncertain. Trimming stripped 3 bases from V and 8 bases from J, with 5 bases between. The CDR3 covers 10 residues. Germline-derived CDR1 and CDR2 are DFQATT and SNEGSKA (reference sequence). The CDR3 DNA reads TGCAGTGCTAGTGGTCATGAGCAGTTCTTC. Its protein product is CSASGHEQFF.

This chain connects TRBV4-1 to TRBJ2-3; 8 bases are a match to TRBD2. Germline lookup yields CDR1 MGHRA and CDR2 YSYEKL. The CDR3 is made up of 17 amino acids. After removal of 0 bases from V and 3 bases from J, the junction contained 8 bases not matched to a gene. CDR3 amino acids: CASSQDPSGRVTDTQYF. The CDR3 nucleotides are TGCGCCAGCAGCCAAGATCCCAGCGGGAGAGTGACAGATACGCAGTATTTT.

The CDR3 DNA reads TGTGCCAGCAGCTTAGGGCCAACGCTCTACGAGCAGTACTTC. Translation: CASSLGPTLYEQYF. The rearrangement uses TRBV11-2 and TRBJ2-7; D gene ambiguous. V lost 1 base, J lost 3 bases, and 10 bases lay in between. Looked up from germline, CDR1 is SGHAT and CDR2 is FQNNGV. CDR3 length: 14 residues.

The rearrangement links TRBV27 to TRBJ2-2, with no clear D. V was shortened by 6 bases and J by 0 bases, with 8 bases between the two germline ends. The CDR3 consists of 14 residues. Germline V CDR1 and CDR2: MNHEY, SMNVEV (reference sequence). The CDR3 DNA reads TGTGCCAGCAGGACAAAATCGAACACCGGGGAGCTGTTTTTT. Translating gives CASRTKSNTGELFF.